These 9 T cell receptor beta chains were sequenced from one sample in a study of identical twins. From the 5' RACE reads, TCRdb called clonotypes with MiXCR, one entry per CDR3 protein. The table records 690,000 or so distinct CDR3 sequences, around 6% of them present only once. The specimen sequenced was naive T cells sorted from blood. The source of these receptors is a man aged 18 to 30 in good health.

CDR3 sequence reads: CASSELAGARDTQYF. The CDR3 region has the DNA TGTGCCAGCAGCGAACTAGCGGGGGCGCGGGATACGCAGTATTTT. The V and J genes are TRBV11-2 and TRBJ2-3; 11 bases are a match to TRBD2. The CDR3 has 15 amino acids. With 5 bases clipped from V and 6 bases from J, the junction kept 7 bases outside the gene matches. Germline V gene data show CDR1 as SGHAT and CDR2 as FQNNGV.

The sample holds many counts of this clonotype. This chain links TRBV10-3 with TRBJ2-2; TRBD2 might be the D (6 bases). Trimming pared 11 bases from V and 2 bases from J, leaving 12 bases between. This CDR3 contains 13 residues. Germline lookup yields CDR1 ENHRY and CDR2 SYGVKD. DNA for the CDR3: TGTGCCGTTCGGGGAGGTAACACCGGGGAGCTGTTTTTT. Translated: CAVRGGNTGELFF.

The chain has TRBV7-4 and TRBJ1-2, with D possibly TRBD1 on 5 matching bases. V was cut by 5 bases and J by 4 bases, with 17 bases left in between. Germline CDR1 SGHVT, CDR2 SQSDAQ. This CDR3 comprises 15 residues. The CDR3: CASSMTGHSAYGYTF. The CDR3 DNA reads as TGTGCCAGCAGCATGACTGGACATTCTGCCTATGGCTACACCTTC.

The CDR3: CASTGTGDKKLFF. In nucleotides, the CDR3 is TGTGCCTCAACCGGGACAGGGGACAAAAAACTGTTTTTT. This chain uses TRBV10-3 with TRBJ1-4, with 10 bases identical to TRBD1. V lost 11 bases and J lost 9; bases outside the gene matches: 9. The CDR3 loop spans 13 amino acids. Looked up from germline, CDR1 is ENHRY and CDR2 is SYGVKD.

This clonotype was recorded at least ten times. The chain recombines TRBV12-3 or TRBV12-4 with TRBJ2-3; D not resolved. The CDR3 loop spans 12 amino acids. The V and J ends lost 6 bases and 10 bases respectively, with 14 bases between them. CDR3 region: CASSKDLLAQYF. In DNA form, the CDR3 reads TGTGCCAGCAGCAAGGACCTTCTTGCGCAGTATTTT.

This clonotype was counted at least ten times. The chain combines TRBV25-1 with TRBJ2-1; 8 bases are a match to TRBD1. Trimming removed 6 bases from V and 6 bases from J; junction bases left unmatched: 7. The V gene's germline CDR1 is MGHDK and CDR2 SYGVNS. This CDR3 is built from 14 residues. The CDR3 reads CASRDRTGTNEQFF. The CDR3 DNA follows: TGTGCCAGCAGGGACCGGACAGGGACCAATGAGCAGTTCTTC.

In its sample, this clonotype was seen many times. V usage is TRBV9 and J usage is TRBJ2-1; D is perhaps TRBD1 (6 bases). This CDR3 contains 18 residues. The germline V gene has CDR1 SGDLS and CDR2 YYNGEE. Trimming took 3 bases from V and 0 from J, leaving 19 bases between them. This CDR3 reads CASSAGTRGRTSYNEQFF. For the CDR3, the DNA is TGTGCCAGCAGCGCCGGGACAAGGGGACGAACCTCCTACAATGAGCAGTTCTTC.

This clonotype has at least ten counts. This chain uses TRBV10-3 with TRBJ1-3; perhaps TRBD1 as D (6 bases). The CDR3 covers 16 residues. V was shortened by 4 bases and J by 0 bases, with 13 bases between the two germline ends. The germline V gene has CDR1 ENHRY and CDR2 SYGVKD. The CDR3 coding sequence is TGTGCCATCAGTGGATCCACAGGGTACTCTGGAAACACCATATATTTT. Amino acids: CAISGSTGYSGNTIYF.

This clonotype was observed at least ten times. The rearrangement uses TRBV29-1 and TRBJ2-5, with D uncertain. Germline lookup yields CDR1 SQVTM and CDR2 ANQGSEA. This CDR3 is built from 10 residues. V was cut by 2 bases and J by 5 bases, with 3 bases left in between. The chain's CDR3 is CSVELETQYF. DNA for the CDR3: TGCAGCGTTGAATTGGAGACCCAGTACTTC.